These 8 T cell receptor beta chains were sequenced from one sample in a study of CXCR3-negative and CXCR3-positive naive CD8 T cells. General study findings and limits: CXCR3-positive naive cells had TRB CDR3s that were more hydrophobic than CXCR3-negative naive cells had.

The TRB cDNA libraries were prepared by 5' RACE with UMI labels. For each CDR3 protein, TCRdb gives one entry from its re-call of the 5' RACE reads, without DNA. The sample holds about 150,000 distinct CDR3 sequences. Which antigens these TCRs recognize remains unknown. The sample comprised naive CXCR3+ CD8+ T cells from blood. Subset reported: CD45RO-CCR7+CD27+CD95- naive CD8+ T cells expressing CXCR3 (TNR3+). Receptors originate from a human donor in good health. Some clones in this sample may be carry-over from other donors' samples.

The V and J genes are TRBV19 and TRBJ2-1; TCRdb's D call, TRBD2, is unchecked because there is no DNA. This CDR3 region has 15 residues. Germline assignment: CDR1 LNHDA and CDR2 SQIVND (reference sequence). CDR3 region: CASSLAGGSHNEQFF.

This sequence joins TRBV29-1 and TRBJ2-2; TCRdb outputs TRBD1, but without DNA this stays unchecked. This CDR3 contains 14 residues. In germline, CDR1 is SQVTM, CDR2 ANQGSEA. The chain's CDR3 is CSVDWQGNTGELFF.

This chain connects TRBV7-9 to TRBJ1-1; TCRdb returns TRBD1, unconfirmable since there is no DNA. This CDR3 has 12 amino acids. CDR1 is SEHNR, CDR2 FQNEAQ, per germline (reference sequence). The CDR3 loop reads CASSFSGSEAFF.

The J gene is TRBJ2-1, the V gene TRBV13. This CDR3 spans 12 amino acids. Germline CDR1 PRHDT, CDR2 FYEKMQ (reference sequence). The CDR3 sequence is CASSYEVHEQFF.

V usage is TRBV13 and J usage is TRBJ1-6. This CDR3 comprises 12 residues. Germline V gene lookup returns CDR1 PRHDT and CDR2 FYEKMQ (reference sequence). This CDR3 is CASSLQLSPLHF.

V usage is TRBV29-1 and J usage is TRBJ2-3; TCRdb's D call of TRBD2 is untestable without DNA. CDR3 size: 17 residues. CDR1 is SQVTM and CDR2 is ANQGSEA in the germline V gene. The CDR3 reads CSVPNPWLAGVGDTQYF.

The chain couples TRBV11-2 to TRBJ2-7. Germline V gene sequence: CDR1 SGHAT, CDR2 FQNNGV. The CDR3 is 14 residues long. Here the CDR3 reads CASSLIGEGYEQYF.

The genes are TRBV2 and TRBJ2-7; TCRdb picks TRBD2, but there is no DNA to check that call. This CDR3 region has 13 residues. Germline loops: CDR1 SNHLY, CDR2 FYNNEI. The CDR3 protein is CASKEGLSYEQYF.